A selection of T cell receptor beta chains follows, all from one sample in a study of control samples from healthy donors and cancer patients. Profiled with immunoSEQ multiplex PCR; TCRdb holds only in-frame clones, not every one. The data contain 75,000 to 95,000 clones, about nine tenths of them seen just once; the ten biggest clones take up around 3.5%. Sequencing input: blood. The receptors were gathered from a woman between 18 and 29 years old in good health. Each CDR3 is given with its conserved first and last residue. Clone size appears in some rows only: once, few, many, or a class for an expanded clone.

j_call,v_call,clone_size,cdr3_aa
TRBJ2-2,TRBV24-1,NA,CATSDSGGTGLNTGELFF
TRBJ2-7,TRBV3-1/TRBV3-2,NA,CASSQGGTNLVEQYF
TRBJ1-3,TRBV29-1,NA,CSATGGTSGNTIYF
TRBJ2-7,TRBV24-1,NA,CATSDRTGTGVSYEQYF
TRBJ1-6,TRBV14,NA,CASSLIGQGYNSPLHF
TRBJ2-1,TRBV3-1/TRBV3-2,NA,CASSQGGTGMPKAYNEQFF
TRBJ2-7,TRBV9,NA,CASSAHRDRDHEQYF
TRBJ1-5,TRBV5-1,few,CASSLGANQPQHF
TRBJ2-7,TRBV5-1,NA,CASSRGQGGSYEQYF
TRBJ2-7,TRBV6-5,NA,CASSWDRGYEQYF
TRBJ2-2,TRBV6-6,NA,CASMGNHMAGELFF
TRBJ1-2,TRBV4-1,NA,CASSQDHMLQGEGYTF
TRBJ2-2,TRBV5-1,few,CASSLLAGNTGELFF
TRBJ1-5,TRBV7-9,NA,CASSLAHQTENQPQHF
TRBJ2-3,TRBV28,once,CSCSGQGFLDTQYF
TRBJ1-1,TRBV7-9,NA,CASSSRYTEAFF
TRBJ1-1,TRBV7-9,NA,CASSLAGQDTEAFF
TRBJ1-5,TRBV6-5,NA,CASNEGGNQPQHF
TRBJ2-1,TRBV4-1,NA,CASSLRTSGSSYNEQFF
TRBJ1-1,TRBV6-5,NA,CATDIRFFKNTEAFF
TRBJ1-6,TRBV21-1,NA,CASSIHLDREEGPPLHF
TRBJ2-2,TRBV5-1,NA,CASSPGGIRTGELFF
TRBJ2-6,TRBV13,NA,CASSLRGQGISGANVLTF
TRBJ1-1,TRBV19,NA,CASSEGPMNTEAFF
TRBJ1-1,TRBV2,NA,CASSDGEWTEAFF
TRBJ2-1,TRBV5-1,NA,CASSLAGTSINEQFF
TRBJ1-2,TRBV6-6,NA,CASSAQANYGYTF
TRBJ2-3,TRBV5-1,NA,CASSDLLLADTQYF
TRBJ1-2,TRBV14,NA,CASSQWGQRPDEYGYTF
TRBJ2-7,TRBV24-1,NA,CATYRGYEQYF
TRBJ1-1,TRBV2,NA,CASSVKSNTEAFF
TRBJ1-2,TRBV6-5,NA,CASSYSGQGYGYTF
TRBJ1-1,TRBV27,NA,CASSPGGYMNTEAFF
TRBJ2-1,TRBV28,NA,CASSLTQGIEQFF
TRBJ1-2,TRBV2,NA,CASSEAPGAWGGYTF